This T cell receptor (beta chain) was sequenced in a study of T cell changes during pregnancy in multiple sclerosis. Method: immunoSEQ multiplex PCR; TCRdb's copy keeps in-frame clones and lacks some. The sample lists about 110,000 clones; about 90% were seen once. The CDR3 runs 17 residues. The J segment lost 4 bases and the V segment lost 0 bases, leaving 10 bases of the junction unmatched. Germline V gene data show CDR1 as SGHRS and CDR2 as YFSETQ. The sample in question was peripheral blood, obtained before pregnancy. The chain recombines TRBV5-1 with TRBJ2-5; 9 positions match TRBD2. This TCR derives from a female donor with multiple sclerosis, enrolled in a pregnancy study. For the CDR3, the DNA is TGCGCCAGCAGCTTGGGAGCGGGAGGCCCCGCGAGAGAGACCCAGTACTTC. Its translation: CASSLGAGGPARETQYF.